The sequence of this T cell receptor beta chain was determined in a study of blood T cell repertoires in COVID-19. Assay: immunoSEQ multiplex PCR; the TCRdb copy retains only in-frame clones and omits some. The table shows some 200,000 clones, with roughly four fifths occurring only once. Participants spanned ages roughly 18 to 95 years and resided in fewer than 30 US areas. The CDR3 covers 20 residues. The V gene's germline CDR1 is KGHSH and CDR2 LQKENI. The junction had 16 bases not matched to a gene; V was cut back by 2 bases and J by 3 bases. The chain uses TRBV18 and TRBJ1-6, with 7 nucleotides matching TRBD1. The specimen sequenced was PBMCs or T cells enriched from blood (not recorded which). This TCR was recovered from a man between 40 and 49 years old who had recovered from COVID-19. The CDR3 DNA follows: TGTGCCAGCTCACCAAGACTTAAGACAGGGAAGATTTTCTATAATTCACCCCTCCACTTT. Protein product: CASSPRLKTGKIFYNSPLHF.